The next 32 T cell receptor beta chains were all read from a single sample in a study of cytomegalovirus exposure and HLA in healthy donors. PCR amplification relied on 60 Vbeta primers (plus 13 Jbeta primers). TCRdb's copy holds only in-frame clones and misses some; the assay was immunoSEQ multiplex PCR. The table shows some 120,000 clones, with around 70% occurring only once. Sequencing was performed on PBMCs. The receptors shown here come from a woman under 30 in good health and CMV-seronegative.

This clone was counted only a few times. The J gene is TRBJ2-7, the V gene TRBV6-6, with 7 bases lining up with TRBD2. V was pared by 5 bases and J by 2 bases, with 6 bases of the junction left unmatched. This CDR3 has 14 residues. Germline CDR1 and CDR2: MNHNY and SVGAGI (reference sequence). CDR3 DNA sequence: TGTGCCAGCAGTAGCGGGATCCAACCCTACGAGCAGTACTTC. Protein: CASSSGIQPYEQYF.

The gene calls are TRBV5-1 and TRBJ1-1; 7 positions match TRBD1. The V and J ends lost 3 bases and 0 bases, in that order; junction bases with no gene match: 8. The germline gives CDR1 SGHRS, CDR2 YFSETQ. This CDR3 is built from 16 residues. The CDR3 sequence: CASSSAGQAMNTEAFF. CDR3 sequence (DNA): TGCGCCAGCAGCTCTGCTGGACAGGCTATGAACACTGAAGCTTTCTTT.

This clone was recorded a few times. The rearrangement joins TRBV6-5 to TRBJ1-5, with 8 bases lining up with TRBD1. The germline V gene has CDR1 MNHEY and CDR2 SVGAGI. CDR3 length: 14 residues. The J segment lost 6 bases and the V segment lost 5 bases, leaving 6 bases of the junction unmatched. The CDR3 DNA reads as TGTGCCAGCAGTCTCGGACAGGGTATTCAGCCCCAGCATTTT. It is translated as CASSLGQGIQPQHF.

V usage is TRBV6-5 and J usage is TRBJ1-2, with TRBD1 as a possible D gene (6 bases). V was shortened by 5 bases and J by 9 bases, with 13 bases between the two germline ends. The CDR3 runs to 12 residues. Germline CDR1 MNHEY, CDR2 SVGAGI. The CDR3 nucleotides are TGTGCCAGCAGTCAAGGACAGAATCGCTACACCTTC. Protein sequence: CASSQGQNRYTF.

V and J are TRBV7-2 and TRBJ2-3; a weak D match, TRBD2 (5 bases). Germline assignment: CDR1 SGHTA and CDR2 FQGNSA. V was pared by 5 bases and J by 6 bases, with 21 bases between. The CDR3 loop spans 16 amino acids. The CDR3, as DNA: TGTGCCAGCAGCAATACTAAGCGGCGGACGATTGATACGCAGTATTTT. Translating gives CASSNTKRRTIDTQYF.

This clone showed up just once. The J gene is TRBJ1-2, the V gene TRBV28; D possibly corresponds to TRBD1 (6 bases). Germline V CDR1 and CDR2: MDHEN, SYDVKM. The CDR3 spans 14 residues. The V end lost 5 bases, the J end lost 7 bases, and 17 bases lay between the germline ends. The CDR3 nucleotides are TGTGCCAGCAGTCTCGCGGGAGGGGGGGGTGGCTACACCTTC. It yields the protein CASSLAGGGGGYTF.

The chain combines TRBV27 with TRBJ1-2; D may be TRBD1 (5 bases). Trimming left V 4 bases short and J 3 bases short, with 18 bases between. CDR1 and CDR2 (germline): MNHEY, SMNVEV (reference sequence). The CDR3 has 16 residues. CDR3 loop: CASSWYRTGLDYGYTF. CDR3 DNA: TGTGCCAGCAGTTGGTACAGGACCGGCTTGGACTATGGCTACACCTTC.

This clone has a handful of counts. The chain recombines TRBV28 with TRBJ1-2; D is unresolved. CDR3 length: 12 residues. Germline assignment: CDR1 MDHEN and CDR2 SYDVKM. V lost 8 bases and J 8 bases, leaving 15 bases between the germline ends. The DNA of the CDR3 is TGTGCCAGCCGGGGTGGGTTAGAGGGCTACACCTTC. Translation: CASRGGLEGYTF.

V is TRBV28 and J is TRBJ1-5; 8 bases are a match to TRBD1. The CDR3 runs to 13 residues. Germline V CDR1 and CDR2: MDHEN, SYDVKM. Unmatched junction bases numbered 4, after V lost 8 bases and J lost 4 bases. In DNA form, the CDR3 reads TGTGCCAGCGACAGGGGACTTAATCAGCCCCAGCATTTT. It encodes CASDRGLNQPQHF.

This clone was observed a handful of times. The sample carries other DNA sequences with the same CDR3. The gene calls are TRBV5-1 and TRBJ1-4; 8 bases are shared with TRBD1. V was clipped by 5 bases and J by 2 bases; unmatched bases: 5. This CDR3 has 15 residues. Per germline, CDR1 SGHRS and CDR2 YFSETQ. The CDR3 spells CASSLQGATNEKLFF. The CDR3 DNA reads TGCGCCAGCAGTCTGCAGGGGGCGACTAATGAAAAACTGTTTTTT.

The chain links TRBV10-2 to TRBJ1-5; 8 nucleotides match TRBD1. The CDR3 is 13 residues long. The J segment lost 7 bases and the V segment lost 6 bases, leaving 5 bases of the junction unmatched. CDR1 WSHSY and CDR2 SAAADI come from the germline V gene. The CDR3 here is CASRLTGDQPQHF. DNA of the CDR3: TGCGCCAGCAGGCTGACAGGGGACCAGCCCCAGCATTTT.

J is TRBJ1-6 and V is TRBV30; TRBD1 might be the D (6 bases). This CDR3 is 15 amino acids long. V lost 3 bases and J lost 6, with 15 bases in between. CDR1 is GTSNPN and CDR2 is SVGIG in the germline V gene (reference sequence). This CDR3 reads CAWRLQGEGNSPLHF. CDR3 in DNA: TGTGCCTGGAGGCTACAGGGTGAGGGTAATTCACCCCTCCACTTT.

The V and J genes are TRBV13 and TRBJ1-2; TRBD1 is a possible D gene (5 bases). Germline V gives CDR1 PRHDT, CDR2 FYEKMQ (reference sequence). This CDR3 has 13 amino acids. Trimming took off 7 bases at V and 4 bases at J, with 13 bases between the two ends. The CDR3 DNA reads TGTGCCAGCACCGCGCAGGGTAGCTATGGCTACACCTTC. It translates to CASTAQGSYGYTF.

As DNA, the CDR3 is TGTGCCAGCAGTGAAAGACAGGGACAGCGGAGCTCCTATAATTCACCCCTCCACTTT. It encodes CASSERQGQRSSYNSPLHF. The chain combines TRBV2 with TRBJ1-6; 7 positions agree with TRBD1. Per germline, CDR1 SNHLY and CDR2 FYNNEI. J gave up 0 bases and V 2 bases, and 10 bases lay outside the gene matches. The CDR3 length is 19 residues.

The V call is TRBV27, the J call TRBJ2-3; a weak D match, TRBD2 (5 bases). Looked up from germline, CDR1 is MNHEY and CDR2 is SMNVEV (reference sequence). Trimming removed 5 bases at V and 5 bases at J, with 14 bases between. The CDR3 loop spans 14 amino acids. The CDR3: CASSRGAMVDTQYF. As DNA, the CDR3 is TGTGCCAGCAGTCGGGGAGCTATGGTAGATACGCAGTATTTT.

The J gene is TRBJ2-7, the V gene TRBV11-3, with D perhaps matching TRBD1 (7 bases). Germline V gene data show CDR1 as SGHNT and CDR2 as YENEEA. This CDR3 spans 14 amino acids. Trimming took off 6 bases at V and 3 bases at J, with 15 bases between the two ends. The CDR3 loop is CASSRGAGGYEQYF. CDR3 nucleotide sequence: TGTGCCAGCAGTCGCGGGGCAGGGGGCTACGAGCAGTACTTC.

The chain links TRBV10-3 to TRBJ2-7; 7 bases line up with TRBD2. This CDR3 region has 13 residues. Germline CDR1 ENHRY, CDR2 SYGVKD. V dropped 6 bases and J dropped 6; count of bases not matched to a gene: 8. CDR3 nucleotides: TGTGCCATCAGCGGAACGGGGGAGGGCGAGCAGTACTTC. The encoded protein is CAISGTGEGEQYF.

The chain is built from TRBV7-2 and TRBJ1-2, with 10 bases aligning to TRBD1. Unmatched junction bases numbered 15, after V lost 5 bases and J lost 3 bases. The CDR3 is made up of 18 amino acids. Germline V CDR1 and CDR2: SGHTA, FQGNSA. CDR3 residues: CASSPTGGAEVRDYGYTF. The CDR3 DNA reads TGTGCCAGCAGCCCGACAGGGGGCGCGGAGGTTAGAGACTATGGCTACACCTTC.

The CDR3 region has the DNA TGTGCCAGCAGTTACAGCGGACGGCCCGGATCCGAGCAGTACTTC. Its protein is CASSYSGRPGSEQYF. V gene TRBV6-5 combines with J gene TRBJ2-7; weak D call: TRBD2 (5 bases). CDR1 is MNHEY, CDR2 SVGAGI, per germline. The CDR3 spans 15 residues. Trimming left V 2 bases short and J 6 bases short, with 17 bases between.

The rearrangement joins TRBV7-9 to TRBJ2-5; D may be TRBD1 (6 bases). Germline V gives CDR1 SEHNR, CDR2 FQNEAQ (reference sequence). This CDR3 spans 16 amino acids. The V and J ends lost 5 bases and 3 bases respectively, with 19 bases between them. This CDR3 is CASSPGTQVREETQYF. DNA of the CDR3: TGTGCCAGCAGCCCAGGGACACAGGTTCGGGAAGAGACCCAGTACTTC. The full variable domain, its missing parts supplied by reference TRBV7-9 and TRBJ2-5, is DTGVSQNPRHKITKRGQNVTFRCDPISEHNRLYWYRQTLGQGPEFLTYFQNEAQLEKSRLLSDRFSAERPKGSFSTLEIQRTEQGDSAMYLCASSPGTQVREETQYFGPGTRLLVL.

V gene TRBV5-1 combines with J gene TRBJ2-1; 8 bases match TRBD2. CDR3 length equals 16 residues. Trimming took 4 bases from V and 5 from J; bases not matched to a gene: 11. Germline values: CDR1 SGHRS, CDR2 YFSETQ. The chain's CDR3 is CASSPVGTRRNNEQFF. The CDR3 nucleotides read TGCGCCAGCAGCCCTGTTGGGACTAGGCGAAACAATGAGCAGTTCTTC.

This rearrangement joins TRBV5-6 to TRBJ2-3; TRBD2 might be the D (6 bases). The V and J ends lost 1 base and 2 bases respectively, with 11 bases between them. This CDR3 has 15 residues. Germline CDR1 reads SGHDT; CDR2 reads YYEEEE. DNA for the CDR3: TGTGCCAGCAGCTTGTTTGGGGGACTCACAGATACGCAGTATTTT. It specifies CASSLFGGLTDTQYF.

The rearrangement joins TRBV6-5 to TRBJ2-7; perhaps TRBD2 as D (6 bases). V was clipped by 0 bases and J by 4 bases, with 16 bases between them. The CDR3 totals 16 residues. Germline CDR1 and CDR2: MNHEY and SVGAGI. CDR3 protein: CASSYSRAGSIYEQYF. The CDR3 DNA sequence: TGTGCCAGCAGTTACTCTAGGGCGGGGTCCATTTACGAGCAGTACTTC.

This sequence joins TRBV5-6 and TRBJ2-7, with 7 bases identical to TRBD2. Germline V gene data show CDR1 as SGHDT and CDR2 as YYEEEE. With 4 bases clipped from V and 2 bases from J, the junction kept 9 bases outside the gene matches. The CDR3 spans 15 residues. This chain's CDR3 is CASSLRTSPPYEQYF. The CDR3 region has the DNA TGTGCCAGCAGCCTGAGGACTAGTCCACCCTACGAGCAGTACTTC.

This clone has only a few counts. V usage is TRBV5-4 and J usage is TRBJ2-7; D possibly corresponds to TRBD1 (6 bases). Trimming left V 2 bases short and J 2 bases short, with 11 bases between. CDR1 is SGHNT and CDR2 is YYREEE in the germline V gene (reference sequence). The CDR3 covers 14 residues. CDR3 sequence: CASSFSRGPYEQYF. Here the CDR3 DNA reads TGTGCCAGCAGCTTTTCCAGGGGCCCCTACGAGCAGTACTTC. The full variable domain, completed using reference TRBV5-4 and TRBJ2-7, is ETGVTQSPTHLIKTRGQQVTLRCSSQSGHNTVSWYQQALGQGPQFIFQYYREEENGRGNFPPRFSGLQFPNYSSELNVNALELDDSALYLCASSFSRGPYEQYFGPGTRLTVT.

V is TRBV4-1 and J is TRBJ1-5, with a possible D match to TRBD1 (6 bases). Germline values: CDR1 MGHRA, CDR2 YSYEKL. Trimming stripped 2 bases from V and 0 bases from J, with 17 bases between. This CDR3 comprises 18 residues. Here the CDR3 reads CASSQRIQGDGSNQPQHF. The CDR3 DNA sequence: TGCGCCAGCAGCCAAAGGATACAGGGTGATGGTAGCAATCAGCCCCAGCATTTT.

The chain recombines TRBV6-6 with TRBJ1-6; D uncertain. V lost 4 bases, J lost 0 bases, and 4 bases lay in between. The germline V gene encodes CDR1 MNHNY and CDR2 SVGAGI (reference sequence). The CDR3 covers 14 residues. In nucleotides, the CDR3 is TGTGCCAGCAGTTCTTTCTCCTATAATTCACCCCTCCACTTT. Protein: CASSSFSYNSPLHF.

V and J are TRBV9 and TRBJ1-2; tentative D call: TRBD1 (6 bases). CDR1 is SGDLS, CDR2 YYNGEE, per germline. This CDR3 is 14 amino acids long. Trimming pared 3 bases from V and 4 bases from J, leaving 13 bases between. The CDR3 loop is CASSADRLGYGYTF. The CDR3 region has the DNA TGTGCCAGCAGCGCTGACAGGTTGGGCTATGGCTACACCTTC. Full variable domain (outside the CDR3, taken from reference TRBV9 and TRBJ1-2): DSGVTQTPKHLITATGQRVTLRCSPRSGDLSVYWYQQSLDQGLQFLIQYYNGEERAKGNILERFSAQQFPDLHSELNLSSLELGDSALYFCASSADRLGYGYTFGSGTRLTVV.

In nucleotides, the CDR3 is TGTGCCAGCAGCCAGGGCCTGGAGCAGCTTTATTCACCCCTCCACTTT. Encoded protein: CASSQGLEQLYSPLHF. V usage is TRBV7-2 and J usage is TRBJ1-6; D may be TRBD1 (5 bases). The CDR3 has 16 residues. Trimming stripped 5 bases from V and 8 bases from J, with 19 bases between. Per the germline V gene, CDR1 is SGHTA and CDR2 is FQGNSA.

This chain connects TRBV5-4 to TRBJ2-3; 8 bases match TRBD2. The junction had 3 bases not matched to a gene; V was cut back by 1 base and J by 5 bases. The CDR3 extends over 14 amino acids. Germline loops: CDR1 SGHNT, CDR2 YYREEE (reference sequence). The CDR3 region has the DNA TGTGCCAGCAGCTTGCGGGGGGGCGGAGATACGCAGTATTTT. It specifies CASSLRGGGDTQYF.

This clone is a singleton in its sample. The rearrangement uses TRBV28 and TRBJ1-4, with D unclear. V shed 5 bases and J shed 5 bases, with 15 bases lying between them. Looked up from germline, CDR1 is MDHEN and CDR2 is SYDVKM. This CDR3 has 15 amino acids. CDR3 in DNA: TGTGCCAGCAGTCCTGAGGGAGGAGAGAATGAAAAACTGTTTTTT. Its translation: CASSPEGGENEKLFF.

CDR3 sequence reads: CASSQDISEDIEKLFF. The CDR3 bases are TGTGCCAGCAGCCAAGATATTTCAGAGGACATTGAAAAACTGTTTTTT. The V and J genes are TRBV4-2 and TRBJ1-4, with a tentative D call TRBD1 (5 bases). The V end was cut by 0 bases, the J end by 7 bases, with 15 bases between. The CDR3 is made up of 16 amino acids. The germline V gene has CDR1 LGHNA and CDR2 YNFKEQ.